This T cell receptor (beta chain) was sequenced during a study of CD8 T cells in ankylosing spondylitis. This clonotype was detected many times. Libraries of TCR beta came from quantitative 5'-RACE with molecular barcodes. MiXCR was run by TCRdb on the 5' RACE reads, yielding one entry per CDR3 protein. The top ten hold about 2.8% of the sample, which has 200,000 to 300,000 distinct CDR3 sequences, roughly 10% seen once. Germline CDR1 and CDR2: SGHRS and YFSETQ. Trimming cost V 0 bases and J 8 bases, with 15 bases left between them. The CDR3 has 16 residues. The chain is built from TRBV5-1 and TRBJ1-6, with a tentative D call TRBD1 (6 bases). The sequence was obtained from a male donor with ankylosing spondylitis or in good health (not recorded which). The sample consisted of blood, either unsorted or a sorted T cell fraction (not recorded which). CDR3 region: CASSLVGTGYDSPLHF. In DNA, the CDR3 is TGCGCCAGCAGCTTGGTGGGTACAGGGTACGATTCACCCCTCCACTTT.